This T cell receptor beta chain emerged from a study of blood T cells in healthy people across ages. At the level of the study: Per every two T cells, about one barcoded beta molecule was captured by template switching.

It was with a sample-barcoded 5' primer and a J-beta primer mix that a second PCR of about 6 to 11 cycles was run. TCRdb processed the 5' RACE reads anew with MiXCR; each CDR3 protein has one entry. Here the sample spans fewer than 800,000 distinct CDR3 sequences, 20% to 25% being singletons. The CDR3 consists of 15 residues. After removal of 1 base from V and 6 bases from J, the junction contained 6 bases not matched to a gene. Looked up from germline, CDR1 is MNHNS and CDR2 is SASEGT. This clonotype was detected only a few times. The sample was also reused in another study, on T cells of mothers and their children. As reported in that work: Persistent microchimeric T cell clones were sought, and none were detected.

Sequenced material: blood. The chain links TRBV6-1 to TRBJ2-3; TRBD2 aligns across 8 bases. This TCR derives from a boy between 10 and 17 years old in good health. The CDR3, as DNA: TGTGCCAGCAGTGAAGTCCGGGGGGGCCGGGATACGCAGTATTTT. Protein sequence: CASSEVRGGRDTQYF.